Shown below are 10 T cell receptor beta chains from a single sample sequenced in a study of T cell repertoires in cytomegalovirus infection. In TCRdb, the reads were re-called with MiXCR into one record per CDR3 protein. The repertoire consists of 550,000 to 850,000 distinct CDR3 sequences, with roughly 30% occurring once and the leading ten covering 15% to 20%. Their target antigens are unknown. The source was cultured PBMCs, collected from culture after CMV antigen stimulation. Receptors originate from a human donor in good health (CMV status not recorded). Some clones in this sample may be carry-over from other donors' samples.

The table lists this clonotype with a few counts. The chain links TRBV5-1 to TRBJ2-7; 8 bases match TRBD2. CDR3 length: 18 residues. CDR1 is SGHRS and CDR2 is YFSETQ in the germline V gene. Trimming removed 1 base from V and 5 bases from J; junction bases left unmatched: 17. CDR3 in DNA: TGCGCCAGCAGCTTGAAACCGCGCGGGGGGAAGGAGTCCCACGAGCAGTACTTC. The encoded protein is CASSLKPRGGKESHEQYF.

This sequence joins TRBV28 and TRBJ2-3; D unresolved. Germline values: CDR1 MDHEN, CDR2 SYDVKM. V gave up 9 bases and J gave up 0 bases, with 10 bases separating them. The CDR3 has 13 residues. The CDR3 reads CASRVTSTDTQYF. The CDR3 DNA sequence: TGTGCCAGTAGGGTTACCAGCACAGATACGCAGTATTTT.

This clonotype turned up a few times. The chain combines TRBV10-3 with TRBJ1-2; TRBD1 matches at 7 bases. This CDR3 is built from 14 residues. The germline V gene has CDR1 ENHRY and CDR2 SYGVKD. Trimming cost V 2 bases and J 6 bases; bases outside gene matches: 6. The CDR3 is CAISEPDRADGYTF. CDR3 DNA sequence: TGTGCCATCAGTGAGCCTGACAGGGCTGATGGCTACACCTTC.

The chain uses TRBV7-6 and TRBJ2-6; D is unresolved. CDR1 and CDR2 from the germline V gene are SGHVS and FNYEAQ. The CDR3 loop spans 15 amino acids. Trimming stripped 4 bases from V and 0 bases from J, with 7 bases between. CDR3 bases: TGTGCCAGCAGCTCGACTTCCTCTGGGGCCAACGTCCTGACTTTC. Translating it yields CASSSTSSGANVLTF. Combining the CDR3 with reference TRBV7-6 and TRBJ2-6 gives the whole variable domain GAGVSQSPRYKVTKRGQDVALRCDPISGHVSLYWYRQALGQGPEFLTYFNYEAQQDKSGLPNDRFSAERPEGSISTLTIQRTEQRDSAMYRCASSSTSSGANVLTFGAGSRLTVL.

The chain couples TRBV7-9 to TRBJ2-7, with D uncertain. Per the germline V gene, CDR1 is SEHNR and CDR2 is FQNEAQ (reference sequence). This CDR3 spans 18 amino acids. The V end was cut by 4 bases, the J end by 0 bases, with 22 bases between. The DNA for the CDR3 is TGTGCCAGCAGCTCCCCCCCGGTGTCGGCGCATAGCTCCTACGAGCAGTACTTC. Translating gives CASSSPPVSAHSSYEQYF.

The CDR3 region has the DNA TGCAGTGCTCATCTTTTGCGGGGAGAAAGAAATGAGCAGTTCTTC. Amino acid sequence: CSAHLLRGERNEQFF. The V gene is TRBV20-1, the J gene TRBJ2-1; possible D gene TRBD2, 6 bases. The CDR3 spans 15 residues. The germline CDR1 and CDR2 sequences are DFQATT and SNEGSKA (reference sequence). V lost 5 bases, J lost 7 bases, and 21 bases lay in between.

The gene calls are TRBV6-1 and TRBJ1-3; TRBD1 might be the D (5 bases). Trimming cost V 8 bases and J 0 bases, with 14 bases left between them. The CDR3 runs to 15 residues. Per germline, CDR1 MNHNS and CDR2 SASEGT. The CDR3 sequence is CASERDAISGNTIYF. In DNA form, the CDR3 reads TGTGCCAGCGAAAGGGACGCAATCTCTGGAAACACCATATATTTT.

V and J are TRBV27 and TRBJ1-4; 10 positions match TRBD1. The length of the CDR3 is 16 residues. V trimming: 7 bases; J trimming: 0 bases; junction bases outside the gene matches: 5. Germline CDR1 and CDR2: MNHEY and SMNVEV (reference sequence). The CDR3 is CASKRDRGSTNEKLFF. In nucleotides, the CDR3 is TGTGCCAGCAAGCGGGACAGGGGTTCAACTAATGAAAAACTGTTTTTT.

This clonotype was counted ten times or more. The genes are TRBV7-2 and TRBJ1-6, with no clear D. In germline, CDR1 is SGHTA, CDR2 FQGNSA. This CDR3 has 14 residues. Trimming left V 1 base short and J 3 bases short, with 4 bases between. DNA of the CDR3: TGTGCCAGCAGCTTAGTAAACTATAATTCACCCCTCCACTTT. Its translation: CASSLVNYNSPLHF.

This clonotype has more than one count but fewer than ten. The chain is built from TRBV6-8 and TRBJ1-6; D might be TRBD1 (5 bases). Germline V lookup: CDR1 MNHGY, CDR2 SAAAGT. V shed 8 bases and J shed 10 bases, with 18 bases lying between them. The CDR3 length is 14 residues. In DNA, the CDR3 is TGTGCCAGCCGGTCTGGGGGGTTTCAGTCACCCCTCCACTTT. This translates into CASRSGGFQSPLHF.